These 21 T cell receptor beta chains were all obtained from the same sample, sequenced in a study of blood T cell repertoires in COVID-19. Repertoires were generated with immunoSEQ multiplex PCR, while TCRdb's copy carries only in-frame clones and drops some. This sample has around 700,000 clones, with 90% found just once. Specimen: peripheral blood. The receptors were gathered from a woman aged 18-30 years with acute or convalescent COVID-19.

The chain couples TRBV6-5 to TRBJ1-1; 9 bases match TRBD1. The CDR3 spans 15 residues. Trimming cost V 0 bases and J 4 bases; bases outside gene matches: 3. The V gene's germline CDR1 is MNHEY and CDR2 SVGAGI. The CDR3 region has the DNA TGTGCCAGCAGTTACTCCGTGACAGGGGGCACTGAAGCTTTCTTT. Protein: CASSYSVTGGTEAFF.

This clone came up once. V and J are TRBV5-4 and TRBJ1-2; weak D call: TRBD1 (5 bases). The ends were cut back, 4 bases at V and 1 base at J, with 14 bases in the middle. The CDR3 extends over 15 amino acids. Looked up from germline, CDR1 is SGHNT and CDR2 is YYREEE (reference sequence). The CDR3 region is CASSTGGEFNYGYTF. CDR3 nucleotide sequence: TGTGCCAGCAGCACGGGGGGGGAGTTTAACTATGGCTACACCTTC.

CDR3 DNA sequence: TGTGCCACCAGTGATTTGGCCAGGGACACAGATACGCAGTATTTT. Its translation: CATSDLARDTDTQYF. The chain has TRBV24-1 and TRBJ2-3; tentatively, D is TRBD1 (5 bases). CDR1 and CDR2 (germline): KGHDR, SFDVKD. The CDR3 contains 15 residues. The V end was cut by 0 bases, the J end by 2 bases, with 8 bases between.

The genes are TRBV5-4 and TRBJ2-7; 12 nucleotides match TRBD1. Germline lookup yields CDR1 SGHNT and CDR2 YYREEE (reference sequence). V gave up 4 bases and J gave up 2 bases; unmatched junction bases: 4. The CDR3 is made up of 15 amino acids. The CDR3 protein is CASSTGQGAPYEQYF. For the CDR3, the DNA is TGTGCCAGCAGCACGGGACAGGGGGCCCCCTACGAGCAGTACTTC.

The CDR3 loop is CASSLGQGVGGYTF. For the CDR3, the DNA is TGTGCCAGCAGTCTTGGACAGGGGGTAGGAGGCTACACCTTC. The rearrangement joins TRBV27 to TRBJ1-2; 10 positions match TRBD1. The length of the CDR3 is 14 residues. Trimming took 5 bases from V and 8 from J; bases not matched to a gene: 8. Per germline, CDR1 MNHEY and CDR2 SMNVEV (reference sequence).

CDR3 DNA: TGCGCCAGCAGCCCCCAAATATCGACAGCTTCTGGAAACACCATATATTTT. This gives the protein CASSPQISTASGNTIYF. The gene calls are TRBV5-1 and TRBJ1-3; D is possibly TRBD1 (5 bases). Per the germline V gene, CDR1 is SGHRS and CDR2 is YFSETQ. V lost 4 bases, J lost 1 base, and 18 bases lay in between. The CDR3 is made up of 17 amino acids. Based on the CDR3 plus reference TRBV5-1 and TRBJ1-3, the full variable domain is KAGVTQTPRYLIKTRGQQVTLSCSPISGHRSVSWYQQTPGQGLQFLFEYFSETQRNKGNFPGRFSGRQFSNSRSEMNVSTLELGDSALYLCASSPQISTASGNTIYFGEGSWLTVV.

V is TRBV30 and J is TRBJ2-1; TRBD2 aligns across 15 bases. Germline V CDR1 and CDR2: GTSNPN, SVGIG (reference sequence). V lost 3 bases to trimming and J lost 0 bases; unmatched junction nucleotides: 3. This CDR3 is 17 amino acids long. CDR3 in DNA: TGTGCCTGGAGAGGGACTAGCGGGGGGAGCTCCTACAATGAGCAGTTCTTC. Translating it yields CAWRGTSGGSSYNEQFF.

The chain couples TRBV4-1 to TRBJ1-1; D remains unclear. The CDR3 is made up of 13 amino acids. The V end lost 4 bases, the J end lost 1 base, and 7 bases lay between the germline ends. CDR1 MGHRA and CDR2 YSYEKL come from the germline V gene. The CDR3 nucleotides read TGCGCCAGCAGCCTCCGGAGGAACACTGAAGCTTTCTTT. Residues: CASSLRRNTEAFF.

The table lists this clone with a few counts. The J gene is TRBJ1-2, the V gene TRBV29-1; 7 nucleotides align to TRBD1. Trimming removed 4 bases from V and 5 bases from J; junction bases left unmatched: 16. Germline lookup yields CDR1 SQVTM and CDR2 ANQGSEA. This CDR3 has 16 amino acids. The CDR3: CSVGLRDSSLSYGYTF. The CDR3 region has the DNA TGCAGCGTTGGGCTCCGGGACAGTAGCCTGTCGTATGGCTACACCTTC. Filled out from reference TRBV29-1 and TRBJ1-2, the complete variable domain reads SAVISQKPSRDICQRGTSLTIQCQVDSQVTMMFWYRQQPGQSLTLIATANQGSEATYESGFVIDKFPISRPNLTFSTLTVSNMSPEDSSIYLCSVGLRDSSLSYGYTFGSGTRLTVV.

This chain connects TRBV3-1 (or the pseudogene TRBV3-2) to TRBJ1-1; no reliable D call. The germline V gene encodes CDR1 LGHDT and CDR2 YNNKEL (reference sequence). Deletions cut 1 base from V and 8 bases from J, with 11 bases between. The CDR3 totals 13 residues. The CDR3 reads CASSQGVRPEAFF. Here the CDR3 DNA reads TGTGCCAGCAGCCAAGGGGTGCGGCCGGAAGCTTTCTTT.

J is TRBJ1-5 and V is TRBV10-1, with D tentatively TRBD1 (6 bases). This CDR3 has 15 residues. Germline-derived CDR1 and CDR2 are WNHNN and SYGVQD (reference sequence). The V end lost 6 bases, the J end lost 9 bases, and 21 bases lay between the germline ends. The CDR3 region is CASSYTGTQRPPQHF. The CDR3 DNA is TGCGCCAGCAGCTATACAGGGACCCAAAGACCGCCCCAGCATTTT.

The genes are TRBV11-1 and TRBJ2-1; 9 bases are a match to TRBD2. V lost 0 bases to trimming and J lost 5 bases; unmatched junction nucleotides: 8. Germline V gene data show CDR1 as SGHAT and CDR2 as FQDESV (reference sequence). There are 17 residues in the CDR3. The CDR3 DNA reads TGTGCCAGCAGCTTAGCGCGTGTCGAGCGGGGGGACAATGAGCAGTTCTTC. It specifies CASSLARVERGDNEQFF.

The chain recombines TRBV9 with TRBJ2-1; no firm D call. The CDR3 is made up of 14 amino acids. The V gene lost 0 bases and the J gene lost 1 base, with 5 bases spanning the gap. Germline CDR1 SGDLS, CDR2 YYNGEE. CDR3 region: CASSVGVSYNEQFF. CDR3 DNA sequence: TGTGCCAGCAGCGTAGGAGTGTCCTACAATGAGCAGTTCTTC.

J is TRBJ1-1 and V is TRBV19, with 7 bases that match TRBD1. CDR3 length: 14 amino acids. From germline, CDR1 is LNHDA and CDR2 SQIVND (reference sequence). V shed 0 bases and J 11 bases; nucleotides not matched to a gene: 9. The CDR3 nucleotides are TGTGCCAGTAGTATAGATCTTACAGGGGAATCGGCTTTCTTT. It yields the protein CASSIDLTGESAFF. Based on the CDR3 plus reference TRBV19 and TRBJ1-1, the full variable domain is DGGITQSPKYLFRKEGQNVTLSCEQNLNHDAMYWYRQDPGQGLRLIYYSQIVNDFQKGDIAEGYSVSREKKESFPLTVTSAQKNPTAFYLCASSIDLTGESAFFGQGTRLTVV.

The chain employs TRBV4-3 and TRBJ2-1, with 14 positions matching TRBD2. Losses at the gene ends were 0 bases for V and 4 bases for J; bases not matched to a gene: 8. CDR3 length equals 19 residues. Germline-derived CDR1 and CDR2 are LGHNA and YSLEER. The CDR3 region has the DNA TGCGCCAGCAGCCAAGATCCCAGGACTAGCGGGGGGACATACAATGAGCAGTTCTTC. As protein: CASSQDPRTSGGTYNEQFF.

The chain combines TRBV7-3 with TRBJ2-3, with D perhaps TRBD2 (6 bases). Germline lookup yields CDR1 SGHTA and CDR2 FQGTGA. CDR3 length: 15 residues. Between the trimmed V and J ends, which lost 2 bases and 0 bases, there was a span of 9 bases. CDR3 nucleotide sequence: TGTGCCAGCAGCTTACATGGAGGGAGCACAGATACGCAGTATTTT. Amino acid sequence: CASSLHGGSTDTQYF.

The chain carries TRBV7-9 and TRBJ2-7; 11 bases are shared with TRBD1. The CDR3 runs 14 residues. The V gene's germline CDR1 is SEHNR and CDR2 FQNEAQ (reference sequence). With 5 bases clipped from V and 6 bases from J, the junction kept 6 bases outside the gene matches. The CDR3 DNA reads as TGTGCCAGCAGCCCCCGGGACAGGGGGACCGAGCAGTACTTC. Its protein product is CASSPRDRGTEQYF.

This clone was detected a few times. The genes are TRBV7-9 and TRBJ1-2; 11 positions agree with TRBD1. The J segment lost 6 bases and the V segment lost 4 bases, leaving 4 bases of the junction unmatched. This CDR3 has 14 amino acids. Germline V gene lookup returns CDR1 SEHNR and CDR2 FQNEAQ (reference sequence). The chain's CDR3 is CASSSWDRGNGYTF. The CDR3 coding sequence is TGTGCCAGCAGCTCCTGGGACAGGGGGAATGGCTACACCTTC. Complete variable domain (other parts from reference TRBV7-9 and TRBJ1-2): DTGVSQNPRHKITKRGQNVTFRCDPISEHNRLYWYRQTLGQGPEFLTYFQNEAQLEKSRLLSDRFSAERPKGSFSTLEIQRTEQGDSAMYLCASSSWDRGNGYTFGSGTRLTVV.

V and J are TRBV28 and TRBJ1-5; 7 bases agree with TRBD1. The CDR3 runs 15 residues. Unmatched junction bases numbered 10, after V lost 5 bases and J lost 6 bases. Germline V gene data show CDR1 as MDHEN and CDR2 as SYDVKM. CDR3 DNA sequence: TGTGCCAGCAGTCTCCCCGACAGGGTAAGTCAGCCCCAGCATTTT. Translated, it gives CASSLPDRVSQPQHF.

This chain joins TRBV21-1 and TRBJ1-4; the table gives TRBD1 as D, unverified against the DNA. TRBV21-1 is assigned pseudogene status. CDR3 size: 15 residues. CDR3 nucleotides: TGTGCCAGCAGCCTTCAGGGGGAAAGGGGTGAAAAACTGTTTTTT. The encoded protein is CASSLQGERGEKLFF.

The genes are TRBV7-8 and TRBJ1-3; 10 nucleotides agree with TRBD1. The germline CDR1 and CDR2 sequences are SGHVS and FQNEAQ. The V segment lost 5 bases and the J segment 4 bases; nucleotides outside the gene matches: 5. This CDR3 contains 15 residues. For the CDR3, the DNA is TGTGCCAGCAGCCCGCGACAGGGGGCCGGAAACACCATATATTTT. Translation: CASSPRQGAGNTIYF.